The T cell receptor (beta chain) described here comes from a study of response to subunit inactivated influenza vaccine. This clonotype turned up a few times. J was trimmed by 4 bases and V by 0 bases; bases with no gene match: 3. Germline CDR1 reads LGHNA; CDR2 reads YSLEER. The CDR3 spans 15 residues. TCRdb re-analysed the RT-PCR reads in MiXCR, keeping a single row per CDR3 protein. The sample shows 500,000 to 600,000 distinct CDR3 sequences, roughly 12% of them seen only once. The sample was also reused in another study, on T cells expressing NK-cell markers. That paper states: 5'RACE template switching with UMIs generated TCR beta cDNA. There were seven HCMV-seropositive donors and one seronegative donor among the eight sequenced. Six of the donors carried dominant NKG2C+ clonotypes that took up roughly 1.0-7.0% of their CD8+ T cells.

The source material was PBMCs from blood, sampled on the day of vaccination. The chain joins TRBV4-3 to TRBJ1-5; TRBD1 matches at 7 bases. The source of this sequence is a man aged 50 to 59 who received an inactivated influenza vaccine. The CDR3 region is CASSQDPGQNQPQHF. The CDR3 DNA reads TGCGCCAGCAGCCAAGATCCGGGACAGAATCAGCCCCAGCATTTT.